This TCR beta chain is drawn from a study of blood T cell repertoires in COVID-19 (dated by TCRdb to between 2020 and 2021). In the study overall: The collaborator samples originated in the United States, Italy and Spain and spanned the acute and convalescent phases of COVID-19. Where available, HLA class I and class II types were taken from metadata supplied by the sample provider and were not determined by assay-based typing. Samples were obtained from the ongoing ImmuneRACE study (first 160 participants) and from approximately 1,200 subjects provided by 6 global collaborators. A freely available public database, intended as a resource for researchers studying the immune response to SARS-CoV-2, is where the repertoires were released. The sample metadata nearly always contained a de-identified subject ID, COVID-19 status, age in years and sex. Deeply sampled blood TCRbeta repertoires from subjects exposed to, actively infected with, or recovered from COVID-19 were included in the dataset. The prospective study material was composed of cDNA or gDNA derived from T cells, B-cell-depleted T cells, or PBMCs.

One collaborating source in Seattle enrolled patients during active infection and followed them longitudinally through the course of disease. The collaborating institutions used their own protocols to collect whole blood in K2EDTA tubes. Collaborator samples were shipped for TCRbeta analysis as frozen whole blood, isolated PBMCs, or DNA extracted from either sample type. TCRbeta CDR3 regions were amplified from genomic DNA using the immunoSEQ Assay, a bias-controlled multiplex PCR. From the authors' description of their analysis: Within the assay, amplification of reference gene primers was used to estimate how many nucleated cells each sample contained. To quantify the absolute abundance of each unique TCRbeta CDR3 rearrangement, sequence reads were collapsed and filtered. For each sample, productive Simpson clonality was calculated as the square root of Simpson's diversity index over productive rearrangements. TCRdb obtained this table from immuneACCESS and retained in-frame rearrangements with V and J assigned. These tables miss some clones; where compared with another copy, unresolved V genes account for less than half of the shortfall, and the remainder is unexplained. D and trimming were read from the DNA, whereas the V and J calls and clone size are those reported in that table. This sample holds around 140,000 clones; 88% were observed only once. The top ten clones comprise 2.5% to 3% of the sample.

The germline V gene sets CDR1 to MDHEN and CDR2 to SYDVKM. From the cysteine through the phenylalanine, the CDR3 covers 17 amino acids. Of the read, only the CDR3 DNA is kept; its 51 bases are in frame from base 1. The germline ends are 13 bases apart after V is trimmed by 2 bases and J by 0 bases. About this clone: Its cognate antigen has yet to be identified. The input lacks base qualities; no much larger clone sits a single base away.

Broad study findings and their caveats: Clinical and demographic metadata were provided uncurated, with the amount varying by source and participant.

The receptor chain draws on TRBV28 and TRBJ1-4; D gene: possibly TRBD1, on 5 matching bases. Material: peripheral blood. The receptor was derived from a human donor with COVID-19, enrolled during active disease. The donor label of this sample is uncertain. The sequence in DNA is TGTGCCAGCAGTTTAACAGGAGCAGCATCAACTAATGAAAAACTGTTTTTT. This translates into CASSLTGAASTNEKLFF.